This T cell receptor (beta chain) was recovered during a study of cytomegalovirus exposure and HLA in healthy donors. Regarding the study as a whole: Accurate prediction of most subjects' HLA-A and HLA-B alleles from TCR beta sequences was reported. In a later analysis, HLA-C alleles had the fewest associated TCRs, DRB1 alleles the most. CMV antigen specificity was confirmed in vitro for a few CMV-associated chains.

This CDR3 spans 13 amino acids. Germline CDR1 WNHNN, CDR2 SYGVQD (reference sequence). V dropped 8 bases and J dropped 7; count of bases not matched to a gene: 11. The table lists this clone with a few counts. Its antigen is not known. Vbeta (60) and Jbeta (13) primers were used in the PCR. Only in-frame clones appear in the TCRdb table, and some are missing; sequencing was by immunoSEQ multiplex PCR. The sample carries more than 130,000 clones, about 74% recorded once. Sequencing input: PBMCs. The sequence came from a woman aged 45-65 years in good health and CMV-seronegative. V usage is TRBV10-1 and J usage is TRBJ2-7; TRBD1 matches at 7 bases. CDR3 nucleotides: TGCGCCAGCCGAGTAGACAGGGAGCGGGAGCAGTACTTC. This encodes CASRVDREREQYF.